The source of this TCR beta chain is a study of T cells after yellow fever vaccination. There are a few counts of this clonotype. The study made its TCR cDNA through 5'RACE template switching. That step introduced a universal primer site along with UMIs. A single record per CDR3 protein comes from TCRdb applying MiXCR to the 5' RACE reads. The top ten clones hold roughly 3% of a sample with approximately 150,000 distinct CDR3 sequences, approximately 6% of them seen once. The junction had 7 bases not matched to a gene; V was cut back by 3 bases and J by 5 bases. The CDR3 runs to 14 residues. Per the germline V gene, CDR1 is KGHSH and CDR2 is LQKENI.

The genes are TRBV18 and TRBJ2-7, with 7 bases lining up with TRBD2. The sequence was obtained from a man aged 18 to 30 who received the YFV17D yellow fever vaccine. The sample here was CD4+ T cells sorted from PBMCs, taken on the day of the first yellow fever vaccination. The CDR3 here is CASSPVQRGHEQYV. CDR3 nucleotides: TGTGCCAGCTCACCTGTCCAGCGGGGACACGAGCAGTACGTC.